This TCR beta chain was captured by sequencing in a study of beta chain features in type 1 diabetes. This clone was counted many times. Its target is not known. General study findings and limits: When Type 1 diabetes patients were examined, their TCRB CDR3s proved moderately but significantly shorter in all four CD4+ subsets. The study left unresolved whether HLA type influences TCRB rearrangement.

cDNA synthesis used the whole RNA isolate, giving expressed TCRB sequences. Some clones are missing from TCRdb's copy, which holds only in-frame ones; the method was immunoSEQ multiplex PCR. Here the sample spans 150,000 to 200,000 clones, 8% to 9.5% being singletons. Germline lookup yields CDR1 MGHDK and CDR2 SYGVNS. The CDR3 runs 13 residues. V was shortened by 7 bases and J by 4 bases, with 14 bases between the two germline ends. The sample consisted of central memory CD4+ T cells from blood. This receptor was taken from a woman between 18 and 30 years old with type 1 diabetes. The rearrangement joins TRBV25-1 to TRBJ2-7; a possible D gene is TRBD1 (7 bases). The CDR3 protein is CASTVAGGYEQYF. In DNA form, the CDR3 reads TGTGCCAGCACGGTGGCAGGGGGGTACGAGCAGTACTTC.